This T cell receptor beta chain was captured by sequencing in a study of control samples from healthy donors and cancer patients (dated by TCRdb to 2018 to 2021). The library was produced with the immunoSEQ multiplex PCR assay. TCRdb re-hosts the immuneACCESS table, in-frame sequences only. Its copies lack some clones; in the studies checked, an unresolved V gene accounts for under half of them, and the cause for the rest is not known. This sample is represented by 110,000 or so clones; around 89% of them were singletons. Approximately 18% of the sample is held by the ten biggest clonotypes. Counted from cysteine to phenylalanine, this CDR3 has 13 amino acids. Just the 39-base CDR3 DNA is kept, in frame starting at base 1. The trim is 0 bases for V and 6 bases for J, with a gap of 7 bases between the germline ends. Looking up the germline V gene yields CDR1 LGHNA and CDR2 YSLEER. Notes on this clone: It has no known antigen specificity. No base quality values were provided; no much bigger clone lies one nucleotide off.

This chain is built from TRBV4-3 and TRBJ2-3; no D gene is confidently identified. The receptor was derived from a woman in her forties or fifties in good health. The material sequenced was blood. The encoded CDR3 is CASSQDWRDTQYF. The bases read TGCGCCAGCAGCCAAGACTGGCGGGATACGCAGTATTTT.